This TCR beta chain was obtained from a study of blood T cell repertoires in COVID-19. Study context: PBMCs, B-cell-depleted T cells, or T cells were the source of the cDNA or gDNA that made up the material.

TCRdb's table, derived via immunoSEQ multiplex PCR, lists solely in-frame clones and lacks some. Of 97,000 or so clones in the sample, around nine tenths were seen once. The sequenced sample consisted of peripheral blood. The TCR sequence derives from a woman aged 45-65 years with COVID-19, enrolled during active disease.

CDR3 sequence (DNA): TGTGCCAGCAGTGAAGCAGGGGGTCACGAGCAGTACTTC. It is translated as CASSEAGGHEQYF. V is TRBV6-1 and J is TRBJ2-7, with D possibly matching TRBD1 (6 bases). CDR1 is MNHNS, CDR2 SASEGT, per germline. CDR3 length equals 13 residues. Trimming took 0 bases from V and 5 from J, leaving 8 bases between them.